These 19 T cell receptor beta chains were sequenced from one sample in a study of blood T cell repertoires in COVID-19. The table came from immunoSEQ multiplex PCR; TCRdb's copy has only in-frame clones and leaves some out. The data show more than 400,000 clones, roughly 87% seen once. What was sequenced was PBMCs or T cells enriched from blood (not recorded which). The receptors derive from a woman between 18 and 29 years old who had recovered from COVID-19.

This clone was picked up one time. The chain has TRBV7-9 and TRBJ2-3; D gene unclear. The CDR3 totals 13 residues. The V end was cut by 2 bases, the J end by 7 bases, with 10 bases between. The germline CDR1 and CDR2 sequences are SEHNR and FQNEAQ (reference sequence). The CDR3 nucleotides are TGTGCCAGCAGCTTATTATCAGGAAATACGCAGTATTTT. It codes for CASSLLSGNTQYF.

This chain connects TRBV5-1 to TRBJ2-3; TRBD1 matches at 11 bases. Germline assignment: CDR1 SGHRS and CDR2 YFSETQ. The length of the CDR3 is 18 residues. The trim removed 0 bases at V and 4 bases at J, leaving 10 bases unmatched. CDR3: CASSLERGWTGGPDTQYF. In DNA, the CDR3 is TGCGCCAGCAGCTTGGAGCGGGGCTGGACAGGGGGCCCAGATACGCAGTATTTT.

V is TRBV6-5 and J is TRBJ1-1; no definite D call. CDR1 and CDR2 from the germline V gene are MNHEY and SVGAGI. V was clipped by 0 bases and J by 6 bases, with 11 bases between them. The CDR3 has 14 amino acids. CDR3 nucleotide sequence: TGTGCCAGCAGTTACTCGATGTTCGGGGCTGAAGCTTTCTTT. It encodes CASSYSMFGAEAFF.

This clone showed up just once. The J gene is TRBJ2-1, the V gene TRBV12-3 or TRBV12-4, with TRBD1 as a possible D gene (5 bases). The CDR3 length is 13 residues. V was pared by 8 bases and J by 12 bases, with 20 bases between. This CDR3 reads CASVRSMGRGQFF. CDR3 nucleotides: TGTGCCAGCGTTAGATCGATGGGAAGGGGGCAGTTCTTC.

The gene calls are TRBV4-1 and TRBJ2-1; 8 nucleotides agree with TRBD1. J lost 6 bases, V lost 4 bases, and 8 bases had no gene match. CDR3 length equals 15 residues. Germline CDR1 and CDR2: MGHRA and YSYEKL. In DNA, the CDR3 is TGCGCCAGCAGCCCCGACAGGGGCGTTATCAATGAGCAGTTCTTC. Translating gives CASSPDRGVINEQFF.

The chain has TRBV4-2 and TRBJ2-7; possibly TRBD1 for D (5 bases). The CDR3 consists of 17 residues. Germline CDR1 LGHNA, CDR2 YNFKEQ. Trimming pared 0 bases from V and 6 bases from J, leaving 21 bases between. CDR3 residues: CASSQESSMGQVAEQYF. The CDR3 nucleotides are TGTGCCAGCAGCCAAGAATCTTCTATGGGGCAAGTCGCCGAGCAGTACTTC.

J is TRBJ1-5 and V is TRBV5-1, with a possible D match to TRBD1 (5 bases). The CDR3 runs to 15 residues. Germline V gene data show CDR1 as SGHRS and CDR2 as YFSETQ. The ends were cut back, 2 bases at V and 3 bases at J, with 12 bases in the middle. CDR3 bases: TGCGCCAGCAGCTTCTCAGGGTCGGACAATCAGCCCCAGCATTTT. Encoded protein: CASSFSGSDNQPQHF.

The genes are TRBV19 and TRBJ2-1; D possibly corresponds to TRBD2 (6 bases). Trimming left V 5 bases short and J 5 bases short, with 22 bases between. The CDR3 runs 17 residues. CDR1 and CDR2 from the germline V gene are LNHDA and SQIVND (reference sequence). The CDR3 DNA is TGTGCCAGTAGTCCAAGTTGGGCGGGACGGACTAACAATGAGCAGTTCTTC. Translated, it gives CASSPSWAGRTNNEQFF.

The rearrangement uses TRBV2 and TRBJ2-5; tentatively, D is TRBD2 (6 bases). Between the trimmed V and J ends, which lost 6 bases and 2 bases, there was a span of 16 bases. CDR1 SNHLY and CDR2 FYNNEI come from the germline V gene. This CDR3 contains 15 residues. The chain's CDR3 is CASRGDFGSQETQYF. Written as DNA, the CDR3 is TGTGCCAGCAGGGGGGACTTCGGATCTCAAGAGACCCAGTACTTC.

V gene TRBV5-1 combines with J gene TRBJ2-3; tentatively, D is TRBD2 (6 bases). This CDR3 spans 15 amino acids. CDR1 and CDR2 (germline): SGHRS, YFSETQ. Trimming shortened V by 2 bases and J by 5 bases, and 15 bases separated the two germline ends. For the CDR3, the DNA is TGCGCCAGCAGCTTCGGGGGTCTACGGGGAGATACGCAGTATTTT. Translated: CASSFGGLRGDTQYF.

Here the CDR3 DNA reads TGTGCCAGCTCACCTAATCACCAGTCTGGAAACACCATATATTTT. This sequence encodes CASSPNHQSGNTIYF. The chain uses TRBV18 and TRBJ1-3; D is uncertain. The germline V and J ends were trimmed by 3 bases and 1 base, with 10 bases remaining between them. There are 15 residues in the CDR3. The germline V gene has CDR1 KGHSH and CDR2 LQKENI.

The CDR3 region has the DNA TGTGCCAGCACCCGCGGCGGTGAAGCTTTCTTT. Protein: CASTRGGEAFF. V gene TRBV5-6 combines with J gene TRBJ1-1; no firm D call. Trimming took 6 bases from V and 7 from J, leaving 10 bases between them. Germline V gene data show CDR1 as SGHDT and CDR2 as YYEEEE. The CDR3 loop spans 11 amino acids.

The chain recombines TRBV27 with TRBJ2-7; 7 positions match TRBD1. The CDR3 is 14 residues long. Germline CDR1 and CDR2: MNHEY and SMNVEV (reference sequence). V dropped 8 bases and J dropped 3; count of bases not matched to a gene: 10. The CDR3 sequence: CASAKGTAFYEQYF. The CDR3 DNA reads as TGTGCCAGCGCCAAGGGGACAGCTTTCTACGAGCAGTACTTC.

The gene calls are TRBV4-1 and TRBJ2-3; D is uncertain. V dropped 3 bases and J dropped 3 bases, with 7 bases sitting between them. Germline assignment: CDR1 MGHRA and CDR2 YSYEKL. There are 13 residues in the CDR3. The CDR3 is CASSHPMTDTQYF. As DNA, the CDR3 is TGCGCCAGCAGCCATCCAATGACAGATACGCAGTATTTT.

This rearrangement joins TRBV5-1 to TRBJ2-3, with 8 bases matching TRBD1. CDR1 SGHRS and CDR2 YFSETQ come from the germline V gene. The V and J ends lost 4 bases and 3 bases, in that order; junction bases with no gene match: 4. This CDR3 region has 14 residues. The CDR3 DNA is TGCGCCAGCAGCCCGGACAGGGTGACAGATACGCAGTATTTT. Protein product: CASSPDRVTDTQYF.

CDR3 sequence reads: CASSLGSSYNSPLHF. In nucleotides, the CDR3 is TGTGCCAGCAGTTTAGGGAGCTCCTATAATTCACCCCTCCACTTT. V gene TRBV27 combines with J gene TRBJ1-6; unclear D gene. The CDR3 sequence is 15 residues long. Germline assignment: CDR1 MNHEY and CDR2 SMNVEV (reference sequence). V was trimmed by 2 bases and J by 0 bases, leaving 5 bases between them.

This chain joins TRBV7-2 and TRBJ2-1; D possibly corresponds to TRBD2 (5 bases). From germline, CDR1 is SGHTA and CDR2 FQGNSA. The V gene lost 4 bases and the J gene lost 10 bases, with 14 bases spanning the gap. This CDR3 region has 13 residues. CDR3 sequence (DNA): TGTGCCAGCAGCTCCACCCGTGGGGAGGAGCAGTTCTTC. Encoded protein: CASSSTRGEEQFF.

This clone turned up a few times. This rearrangement joins TRBV6-1 to TRBJ1-2, with TRBD1 matching 7 bases. The germline gives CDR1 MNHNS, CDR2 SASEGT. Losses at the gene ends were 1 base for V and 6 bases for J; bases not matched to a gene: 5. The CDR3 is made up of 14 amino acids. The CDR3 DNA reads as TGTGCCAGCAGTGAAGTAGGGCAGGGGGATGGCTACACCTTC. This codes for CASSEVGQGDGYTF.

The chain recombines TRBV11-2 with TRBJ1-2; no definite D call. The CDR3 extends over 11 amino acids. Germline V CDR1 and CDR2: SGHAT, FQNNGV. V lost 6 bases and J lost 3, with 5 bases in between. The CDR3 here is CASSSDYGYTF. DNA of the CDR3: TGTGCCAGCAGTTCGGACTATGGCTACACCTTC.